This entry features one T cell receptor (beta chain) sequence. These data originate in a study of shared clonotypes between healthy human individuals. The method was immunoSEQ multiplex PCR; TCRdb's version includes in-frame clones alone and lacks a portion of them. Of about 2.4 million clones in the sample, approximately 90% were seen once. The CDR3 is 16 residues long. Germline CDR1 is SEHNR and CDR2 is FQNEAQ (reference sequence). The germline V and J ends were trimmed by 5 bases and 4 bases, with 20 bases remaining between them. The rearrangement uses TRBV7-9 and TRBJ1-2; D is possibly TRBD1 (5 bases). The sample taken for sequencing was naive CD4+ T cells sorted from blood. Subset defined: CD45RA+ positively selected. This TCR derives from a man aged 18 to 29 in good health. The CDR3 here is CASSPVRPGLTYGYTF. In nucleotides, the CDR3 is TGTGCCAGCAGCCCCGTACGGCCAGGGTTAACCTATGGCTACACCTTC.